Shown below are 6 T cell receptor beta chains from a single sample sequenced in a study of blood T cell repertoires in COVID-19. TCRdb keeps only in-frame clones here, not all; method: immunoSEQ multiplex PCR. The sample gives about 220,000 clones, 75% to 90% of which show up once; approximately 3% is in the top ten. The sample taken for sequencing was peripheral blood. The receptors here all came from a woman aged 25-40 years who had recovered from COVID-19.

The CDR3 is CASSSLGQVRAFF. Written as DNA, the CDR3 is TGTGCCAGCAGTTCACTCGGACAGGTTAGAGCTTTCTTT. The chain combines TRBV27 with TRBJ1-1, with 7 bases fitting TRBD1. Germline loops: CDR1 MNHEY, CDR2 SMNVEV (reference sequence). This CDR3 is 13 amino acids long. J was trimmed by 10 bases and V by 4 bases; bases with no gene match: 9.

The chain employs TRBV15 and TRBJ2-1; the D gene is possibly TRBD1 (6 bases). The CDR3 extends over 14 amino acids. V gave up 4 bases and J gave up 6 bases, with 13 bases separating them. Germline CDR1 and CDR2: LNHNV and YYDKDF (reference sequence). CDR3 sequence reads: CATSTRDTFNEQFF. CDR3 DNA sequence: TGTGCCACCAGCACCCGGGACACATTCAATGAGCAGTTCTTC.

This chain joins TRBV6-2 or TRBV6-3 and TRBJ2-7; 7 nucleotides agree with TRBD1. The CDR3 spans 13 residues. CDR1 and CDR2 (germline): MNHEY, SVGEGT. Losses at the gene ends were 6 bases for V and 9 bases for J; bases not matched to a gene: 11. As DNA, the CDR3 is TGTGCCAGCAGCACCTTAACAGGGGCGGTGCAGTACTTC. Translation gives CASSTLTGAVQYF.

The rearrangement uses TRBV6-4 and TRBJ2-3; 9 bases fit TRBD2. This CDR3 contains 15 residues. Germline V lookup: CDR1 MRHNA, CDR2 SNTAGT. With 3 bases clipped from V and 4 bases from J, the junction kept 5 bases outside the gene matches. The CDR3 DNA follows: TGTGCCAGCAGTGAATCAGCGGGGGGCCCAGATACGCAGTATTTT. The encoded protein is CASSESAGGPDTQYF.

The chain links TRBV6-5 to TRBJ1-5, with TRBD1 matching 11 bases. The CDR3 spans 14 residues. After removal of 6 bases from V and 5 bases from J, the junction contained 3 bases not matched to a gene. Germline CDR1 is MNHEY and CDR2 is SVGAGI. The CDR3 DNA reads TGTGCCAGCAGGGGACAGGGGGGAGATCAGCCCCAGCATTTT. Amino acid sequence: CASRGQGGDQPQHF.

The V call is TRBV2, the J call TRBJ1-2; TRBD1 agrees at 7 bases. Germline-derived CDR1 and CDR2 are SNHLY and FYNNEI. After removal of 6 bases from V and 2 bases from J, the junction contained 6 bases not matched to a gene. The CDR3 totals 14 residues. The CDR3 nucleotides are TGTGCCAGCAGGACGGGACAGCTCAACTATGGCTACACCTTC. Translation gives CASRTGQLNYGYTF.